Listed below are T cell receptor beta chains from one sample, sequenced in a study of blood T cells in healthy people across ages. MiXCR was run by TCRdb on the 5' RACE reads, yielding one entry per CDR3 protein. Among some 1.4 million distinct CDR3 sequences, 42% were seen once, and the ten largest hold roughly 7.9%. The sequenced sample was blood. The receptors derive from a woman under 30 in good health. Both conserved end residues are part of each CDR3. Fields, in order: J gene, V gene, clone size, D gene, CDR3 DNA, CDR3 protein. The D gene is left open where the match is weak. A clone size is listed for some rows: how often the clone was seen (once, few, many), or a class if it is expanded.

J gene: TRBJ2-1
V gene: TRBV3-1
clone size: .
D gene: TRBD2
CDR3 DNA: TGTGCCAGCGCCAAGCCTAGCGGGATATCTAATGAGCAGTTCTTC
CDR3 protein: CASAKPSGISNEQFF

J gene: TRBJ2-5
V gene: TRBV3-1
clone size: .
D gene: TRBD1
CDR3 DNA: TGTGCCAGCAGTAATAGGGGACAGGTTCGGGTTTGGACCCAGTACTTC
CDR3 protein: CASSNRGQVRVWTQYF

J gene: TRBJ1-2
V gene: TRBV25-1
clone size: few
D gene: .
CDR3 DNA: TGTGCCAGCAGTGAATATTTCGGGACCGGTGAAGGCTACACCTTC
CDR3 protein: CASSEYFGTGEGYTF

J gene: TRBJ1-1
V gene: TRBV4-1
clone size: .
D gene: TRBD1
CDR3 DNA: TGCGCCAGCAGCCCCCGGACAGGGGGCATGAACACTGAAGCTTTCTTT
CDR3 protein: CASSPRTGGMNTEAFF

J gene: TRBJ1-1
V gene: TRBV29-1
clone size: few
D gene: TRBD1
CDR3 DNA: TGCAGCGTTGCTGGTGTTGACAGGGAGAACACTGAAGCTTTCTTT
CDR3 protein: CSVAGVDRENTEAFF

J gene: TRBJ1-2
V gene: TRBV10-1
clone size: .
D gene: TRBD1
CDR3 DNA: TGCGCCAGCAGTGACAGGGACAGTCCCCATGGCTACACCTTC
CDR3 protein: CASSDRDSPHGYTF

J gene: TRBJ2-1
V gene: TRBV14
clone size: .
D gene: .
CDR3 DNA: TGTGCCAGCAGCCAAGTAGTTAGGAATGAGCGGTTCTTC
CDR3 protein: CASSQVVRNERFF

J gene: TRBJ2-1
V gene: TRBV12-3/TRBV12-4
clone size: .
D gene: TRBD2
CDR3 DNA: TGTGCCAGCAGTTTGCGGGTAGCGGGATCCTACAATGAGCAGTTCTTC
CDR3 protein: CASSLRVAGSYNEQFF

J gene: TRBJ2-7
V gene: TRBV7-2
clone size: .
D gene: .
CDR3 DNA: TGTGCCAGCAGCCTCACCCTTCTCGGAATGGGCTACGAGCAGTACTTC
CDR3 protein: CASSLTLLGMGYEQYF

J gene: TRBJ2-7
V gene: TRBV6-1
clone size: .
D gene: .
CDR3 DNA: TGTGCCAGCAGTCCCCTACTAACCAAGCAGTACTTC
CDR3 protein: CASSPLLTKQYF

J gene: TRBJ2-2
V gene: TRBV10-1
clone size: .
D gene: .
CDR3 DNA: TGCGCCAGCAGTGGGGGGCTGGGGACCCCGAAGACCGGGGAGCTGTTTTTT
CDR3 protein: CASSGGLGTPKTGELFF

J gene: TRBJ1-2
V gene: TRBV28
clone size: few
D gene: .
CDR3 DNA: TGTGCCAGCTGGATTGATTTGGATGGCTACACCTTC
CDR3 protein: CASWIDLDGYTF

J gene: TRBJ1-2
V gene: TRBV7-9
clone size: many
D gene: .
CDR3 DNA: TGTGCCAGCAGCTTAGGGCCAGGGAACTATGGCTACACCTTC
CDR3 protein: CASSLGPGNYGYTF

J gene: TRBJ2-2
V gene: TRBV24-1
clone size: .
D gene: .
CDR3 DNA: TGTGCCACCAGTGATACCGGGGCAACCATCGGAACCGGGGAGCTGTTTTTT
CDR3 protein: CATSDTGATIGTGELFF

J gene: TRBJ2-7
V gene: TRBV28
clone size: .
D gene: TRBD1
CDR3 DNA: TGTGCCAGCAGTGGACAGGGGTTGTTGACCTACGAGCAGTACTTC
CDR3 protein: CASSGQGLLTYEQYF

J gene: TRBJ2-7
V gene: TRBV7-2
clone size: .
D gene: TRBD2
CDR3 DNA: TGTGCCAGCAGCGATAGCGGGGTGCGCTCCTACGAGCAGTACTTC
CDR3 protein: CASSDSGVRSYEQYF

J gene: TRBJ1-1
V gene: TRBV29-1
clone size: .
D gene: .
CDR3 DNA: TGCAGCGTTGAAGTTGCTGGAGATCTCAGTTTTGTAGCCACTGAAGCTTTCTTT
CDR3 protein: CSVEVAGDLSFVATEAFF

J gene: TRBJ2-3
V gene: TRBV20-1
clone size: .
D gene: .
CDR3 DNA: TGCAGTGCTAGAGATCTAGGGGGGGTGGGAGATACGCGGTATTTT
CDR3 protein: CSARDLGGVGDTRYF

J gene: TRBJ2-1
V gene: TRBV3-1
clone size: .
D gene: TRBD2
CDR3 DNA: TGTGCCAGCAGCCCCCGTCCGGGCGGGAGTTCCTACAATGAGCAGTTCTTC
CDR3 protein: CASSPRPGGSSYNEQFF

J gene: TRBJ1-4
V gene: TRBV10-2
clone size: few
D gene: TRBD1
CDR3 DNA: TGCGCCAGCAGTGAGTCCTACGGAGCAGGGGGTAATGAAAAACTGTTTTTT
CDR3 protein: CASSESYGAGGNEKLFF

J gene: TRBJ1-6
V gene: TRBV4-1
clone size: .
D gene: .
CDR3 DNA: TGCGCCAGCAGCCCCGACGGGGGAATACCCCTCCACTTT
CDR3 protein: CASSPDGGIPLHF

J gene: TRBJ2-1
V gene: TRBV15
clone size: .
D gene: .
CDR3 DNA: TGTGCCACCAGCAGAGAAGCCAGTGAGCAGTTCTTC
CDR3 protein: CATSREASEQFF

J gene: TRBJ2-7
V gene: TRBV29-1
clone size: few
D gene: .
CDR3 DNA: TGCAGCCCTCTGGGGGGCCGGTTCGAGCAGTACTTC
CDR3 protein: CSPLGGRFEQYF

J gene: TRBJ1-1
V gene: TRBV4-1
clone size: .
D gene: TRBD1
CDR3 DNA: TGCGCCAGCAGCCAGGGGACAGTGGGAAACACTGAAGCTTTCTTT
CDR3 protein: CASSQGTVGNTEAFF

J gene: TRBJ1-2
V gene: TRBV27
clone size: .
D gene: .
CDR3 DNA: TGTGCCAGCAGCCCGGATCCTCCCATCTATGGCTACACCTTC
CDR3 protein: CASSPDPPIYGYTF

J gene: TRBJ1-6
V gene: TRBV6-6
clone size: .
D gene: .
CDR3 DNA: TGTGCCAGCAGCGCCGACAGAAACTTTGATTTAGCCCTCCACTTT
CDR3 protein: CASSADRNFDLALHF

J gene: TRBJ2-3
V gene: TRBV24-1
clone size: few
D gene: .
CDR3 DNA: TGTGCCACCGGCGGAGGGAAAGATACGCAGTATTTT
CDR3 protein: CATGGGKDTQYF

J gene: TRBJ1-4
V gene: TRBV10-3
clone size: .
D gene: .
CDR3 DNA: TGTGCCATCAGTGCCTACGCATTCGAAAAACTGTTTTTT
CDR3 protein: CAISAYAFEKLFF

J gene: TRBJ1-2
V gene: TRBV30
clone size: .
D gene: .
CDR3 DNA: TGTGCCTGGAGCCGGGACCGGTATAACTATGGCTACACCTTC
CDR3 protein: CAWSRDRYNYGYTF

J gene: TRBJ1-5
V gene: TRBV20-1
clone size: .
D gene: TRBD1
CDR3 DNA: TGCAGTGCTAGAGGGACAGGCAAGTCAACGGATGGTCAGCCCCAGCATTTT
CDR3 protein: CSARGTGKSTDGQPQHF

J gene: TRBJ2-7
V gene: TRBV9
clone size: few
D gene: TRBD2
CDR3 DNA: TGTGCCAGCAGCCCCCAACCTCGGACTAGCTCCTACGAGCAGTACTTC
CDR3 protein: CASSPQPRTSSYEQYF

J gene: TRBJ1-1
V gene: TRBV10-3
clone size: few
D gene: TRBD1
CDR3 DNA: TGTGCCATCAGTGGCTCCACAGGGGCGGCTTCGGGCACTGAAGCTTTCTTT
CDR3 protein: CAISGSTGAASGTEAFF

J gene: TRBJ2-2
V gene: TRBV28
clone size: .
D gene: .
CDR3 DNA: TGTGCCATCAGGCAAGGGTACACCGGGGAGCTGTTTTTT
CDR3 protein: CAIRQGYTGELFF

J gene: TRBJ2-3
V gene: TRBV4-2
clone size: .
D gene: TRBD2
CDR3 DNA: TGTGCCAGCAGCCGAGTAGCGGGTGACGGCACAGATACGCAGTATTTT
CDR3 protein: CASSRVAGDGTDTQYF

J gene: TRBJ2-7
V gene: TRBV9
clone size: few
D gene: .
CDR3 DNA: TGTGCCAGCAGCGTAGCTGCCAGGGAATACGAGCAGTACTTC
CDR3 protein: CASSVAAREYEQYF

J gene: TRBJ2-7
V gene: TRBV7-9
clone size: .
D gene: TRBD2
CDR3 DNA: TGTGCCAGCTCCTCCGGTGGGGCTAGCGGGCGATACGAGCAGTACTTC
CDR3 protein: CASSSGGASGRYEQYF

J gene: TRBJ1-2
V gene: TRBV18
clone size: few
D gene: TRBD1
CDR3 DNA: TGTGCCAGCTCACCCACCGGGACAGGGGACGGCTACACCTTC
CDR3 protein: CASSPTGTGDGYTF

J gene: TRBJ2-7
V gene: TRBV2
clone size: few
D gene: .
CDR3 DNA: TGTGCCAGTAACAGGCCCACCGCGTCCTACGAGCAGTACTTC
CDR3 protein: CASNRPTASYEQYF

J gene: TRBJ2-7
V gene: TRBV20-1
clone size: few
D gene: .
CDR3 DNA: TGCAGTGCTAGAGCAGGGACCGAGCAGTACTTC
CDR3 protein: CSARAGTEQYF

J gene: TRBJ2-1
V gene: TRBV10-3
clone size: few
D gene: TRBD2
CDR3 DNA: TGTGCCATCAGTGGGCGGGGGGGCCGGTACAATGAGCAGTTCTTC
CDR3 protein: CAISGRGGRYNEQFF

J gene: TRBJ2-3
V gene: TRBV20-1
clone size: .
D gene: .
CDR3 DNA: TGCAGTGCTAGCAGTTTCTCGCGAGATACGCAGTATTTT
CDR3 protein: CSASSFSRDTQYF

J gene: TRBJ2-3
V gene: TRBV15
clone size: .
D gene: TRBD1
CDR3 DNA: TGTGCCACTGCAACAGGGGGTAGGGGCACAGATATGCAGTATTTT
CDR3 protein: CATATGGRGTDMQYF

J gene: TRBJ2-5
V gene: TRBV3-1
clone size: once
D gene: .
CDR3 DNA: TGTGCCAGCAGCCAAGGGGGTGCGAAAGAGACCCAGTACTTC
CDR3 protein: CASSQGGAKETQYF

J gene: TRBJ1-2
V gene: TRBV6-1
clone size: .
D gene: .
CDR3 DNA: TGTGCCAGCAGTGAATCAGGACGAAATGGCTACACCTTC
CDR3 protein: CASSESGRNGYTF

J gene: TRBJ2-5
V gene: TRBV18
clone size: .
D gene: TRBD1
CDR3 DNA: TGTGCCAGCTCACTGGGACAGGGGCAGAACAATGAGCAGTACTTC
CDR3 protein: CASSLGQGQNNEQYF

J gene: TRBJ2-1
V gene: TRBV12-3/TRBV12-4
clone size: .
D gene: TRBD1
CDR3 DNA: TGTGCCAGCAGTCCCTTATCTAGGACAGGGGGCCACTACAATGAGCAGTTCTTC
CDR3 protein: CASSPLSRTGGHYNEQFF

J gene: TRBJ2-4
V gene: TRBV12-3/TRBV12-4
clone size: .
D gene: .
CDR3 DNA: TGTGCCAGCAGTTCTGGCAAAGGCAAAAACATTCAGTACTTC
CDR3 protein: CASSSGKGKNIQYF

J gene: TRBJ2-3
V gene: TRBV2
clone size: .
D gene: .
CDR3 DNA: TGTGCCAGCACCGGGCTTCCTAGCACAGATACGCAGTATTTT
CDR3 protein: CASTGLPSTDTQYF